The T cell receptor beta chain described here comes from a study of beta chain features in type 1 diabetes. Whole-study results and caveats: Possible PCR preference for shorter templates applied equally to patients and controls.

Turning to this clone: Its antigen remains unidentified.

Blood was drawn once from each donor into heparinised tubes. The draws averaged around 110 mL. Populations isolated by sorting all had purity greater than 95%. The isolated RNA, all of it, was reverse transcribed, so expressed TCRB transcripts were what got sequenced. Generated by immunoSEQ multiplex PCR, the TCRdb table keeps only in-frame clones and is missing some. The profile shows hundreds of thousands of clones, about 14% of them singletons. Germline CDR1 LGHNA, CDR2 YSLEER. The CDR3 consists of 18 residues. V lost 1 base, J lost 3 bases, and 10 bases stayed unmatched. Sequenced: naive CD4+ T cells from blood. This chain connects TRBV4-3 to TRBJ2-3, with 10 bases lining up with TRBD2. This TCR was sampled from a man aged 25-45 years in good health. DNA for the CDR3: TGCGCCAGCAGCCAAGGGTCTAGCGGGAGTTGGTTGACAGATACGCAGTATTTT. This translates into CASSQGSSGSWLTDTQYF.